This paragraph reports one TCR beta chain. This record belongs to a study of blood T cell repertoires in COVID-19. Produced via immunoSEQ multiplex PCR; TCRdb's table is partial and in-frame only. The sample includes hundreds of thousands of clones, roughly 83% seen only once; the top ten take 2% to 2.5%. The CDR3 is 16 residues long. Trimming cost V 5 bases and J 8 bases, with 22 bases left between them. Per the germline V gene, CDR1 is LNHDA and CDR2 is SQIVND (reference sequence). The sequence was obtained from a woman aged 45-65 years who had recovered from COVID-19. The J gene is TRBJ2-1, the V gene TRBV19, with D perhaps TRBD1 (6 bases). Source material: PBMCs or T cells enriched from blood (not recorded which). For the CDR3, the DNA is TGTGCCAGTAGTCCTTCCTTCTACAGGGTTGGCGATGAGCAGTTCTTC. This sequence encodes CASSPSFYRVGDEQFF.